This entry features one T cell receptor beta chain sequence. Its antigen is currently unknown. This record comes from a study of post-analysis software for immune sequencing data. Overall study: Included courses were relapsing-remitting and secondary progressive multiple sclerosis; progressive-relapsing multiple sclerosis was also included.

Per germline, CDR1 MGHRA and CDR2 YSYEKL. V shed 0 bases and J shed 4 bases, with 12 bases lying between them. There are 15 residues in the CDR3. Unique molecular identifiers featured in each of the TCR beta cDNA libraries. cDNA molecules numbering around 450,000 came from approximately 0.91 to 9.4 million T cells. Each CDR3 protein gets one entry after TCRdb re-called the PCR reads with MiXCR. The profile shows about 500,000 distinct CDR3 sequences, roughly 46% of them singletons. Whole-study findings and limits: With F measure, samples from one preparation batch clustered together strongly. TRBV5-6, TRBV5-1 and TRBV20-1 belonged to a set of five TRBV segments that were more frequent in patients than controls.

Sequenced input: blood. The J gene is TRBJ2-5, the V gene TRBV4-1; D remains ambiguous. This clonotype was obtained from a girl between 5 and 17 years old with multiple sclerosis. The CDR3 spells CASSQESGRGETQYF. The CDR3 DNA sequence: TGCGCCAGCAGCCAAGAGTCCGGCAGAGGAGAGACCCAGTACTTC.